The rows below give T cell receptor beta chains drawn from one sample of a study of blood T cell repertoires in COVID-19. Data came from immunoSEQ multiplex PCR; TCRdb stores just in-frame clones and leaves some out. The sample has over 200,000 clones; roughly 90% are singletons. The sequencing sample was made of peripheral blood. The receptors were sampled from a man aged 40-49 years with active or convalescent COVID-19. Both conserved end residues are part of each CDR3. A D gene is named only where the DNA matches it firmly. Clone size is stated in some rows and not others, as once, few, many or a class when expanded.

J,V,D,size,DNA,CDR3
TRBJ2-2,TRBV7-3,-,-,TGTGCCAGCAGCTTTCAGTCCGGGATGAACACCGGGGAGCTGTTTTTT,CASSFQSGMNTGELFF
TRBJ2-7,TRBV28,-,-,TGTGCCAGCAGTTTAAGGGGGACGGTCAGCTCCTACGAGCAGTACTTC,CASSLRGTVSSYEQYF
TRBJ2-7,TRBV5-4,TRBD2,-,TGTGCCAGCAGCCCCCCAGGGACTAGTAACGAGCAGTACTTC,CASSPPGTSNEQYF
TRBJ1-1,TRBV29-1,-,-,TGCAGCGCCCGTTTAAACACTGAAGCTTTCTTT,CSARLNTEAFF
TRBJ1-1,TRBV27,TRBD1,-,TGTGCCAGCAGTACCAGGACAGGGATAAACACTGAAGCTTTCTTT,CASSTRTGINTEAFF
TRBJ2-1,TRBV2,TRBD1,few,TGTGCCAGCAGGCAAAGGGGGACAGGGCTTAACTCCTACAATGAGCAGTTCTTC,CASRQRGTGLNSYNEQFF
TRBJ1-1,TRBV19,-,-,TGTGCCAGTAGCCCGGCGGGCTTCACTGAAGCTTTCTTT,CASSPAGFTEAFF
TRBJ1-4,TRBV19,-,-,TGTGCCAGTAGCTGGGGAGGGGGTGACGAAAAACTGTTTTTT,CASSWGGGDEKLFF
TRBJ2-2,TRBV5-6,-,-,TGTGCCAGCAGCATGGGCCCCGGGAAGCATACCGGGGAGCTGTTTTTT,CASSMGPGKHTGELFF
TRBJ1-3,TRBV28,-,-,TGTGCCAGCAGTCTACAGGCCCTCTCTGGAAACACCATATATTTT,CASSLQALSGNTIYF
TRBJ2-2,TRBV7-2,TRBD1,-,TGTGCCAGCAGCCCAGGGACAGGGGGCACCGGGGAGCTGTTTTTT,CASSPGTGGTGELFF
TRBJ1-2,TRBV19,-,-,TGTGCCAGTAGTATTGGGGGGGTTGGCTATGGCTACACCTTC,CASSIGGVGYGYTF
TRBJ2-1,TRBV7-8,TRBD1,once,TGTGCCAGCAGCCCAGGACAGGGACGTGGTGAGCAGTTCTTC,CASSPGQGRGEQFF
TRBJ2-3,TRBV27,TRBD1,-,TGTGCCAGCAGGCGGGTGACAGGGCCCCCAGATACGCAGTATTTT,CASRRVTGPPDTQYF
TRBJ1-2,TRBV7-8,-,-,TGTGCCAGCAGCCGAGAAAGAGCTAACTATGGCTACACCTTC,CASSRERANYGYTF
TRBJ2-7,TRBV10-2,-,-,TGCGCCAGCAGTGGGCCCCTGATGGGGGGTCCTACCTACGAGCAGTACTTC,CASSGPLMGGPTYEQYF
TRBJ2-7,TRBV19,TRBD2,-,TGTGCCAGTAGACGGACTAGCGGATCCTACGAGCAGTACTTC,CASRRTSGSYEQYF